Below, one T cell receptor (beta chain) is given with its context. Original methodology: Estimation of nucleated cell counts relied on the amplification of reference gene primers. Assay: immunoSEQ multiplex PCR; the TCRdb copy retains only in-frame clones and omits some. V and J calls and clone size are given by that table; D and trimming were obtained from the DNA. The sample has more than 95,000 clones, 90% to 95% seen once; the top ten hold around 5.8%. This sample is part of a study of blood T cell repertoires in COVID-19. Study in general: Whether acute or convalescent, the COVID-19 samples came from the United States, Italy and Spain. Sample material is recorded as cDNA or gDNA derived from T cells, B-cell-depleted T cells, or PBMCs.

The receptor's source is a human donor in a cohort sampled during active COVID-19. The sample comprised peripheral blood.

The CDR3 is CASGTANNQPQHF. As DNA, the CDR3 is TGTGCCAGCGGAACAGCCAATAATCAGCCCCAGCATTTT. The chain joins TRBV2 to TRBJ1-5; D uncertain. V lost 8 bases and J lost 4, with 12 bases in between. Germline-derived CDR1 and CDR2 are SNHLY and FYNNEI. The CDR3 sequence is 13 residues long.